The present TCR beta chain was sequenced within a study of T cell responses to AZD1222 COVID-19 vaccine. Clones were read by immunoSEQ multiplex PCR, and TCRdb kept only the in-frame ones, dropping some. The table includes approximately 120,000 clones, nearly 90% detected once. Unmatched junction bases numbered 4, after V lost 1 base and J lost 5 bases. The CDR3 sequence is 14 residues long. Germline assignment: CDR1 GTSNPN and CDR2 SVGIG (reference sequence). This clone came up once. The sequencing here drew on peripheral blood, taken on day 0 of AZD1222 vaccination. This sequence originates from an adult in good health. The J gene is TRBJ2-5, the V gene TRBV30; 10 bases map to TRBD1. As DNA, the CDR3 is TGTGCCTGGAGTGGTGGACAGGGGGTTGAGACCCAGTACTTC. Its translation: CAWSGGQGVETQYF. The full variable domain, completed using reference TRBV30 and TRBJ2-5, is SQTIHQWPATLVQPVGSPLSLECTVEGTSNPNLYWYRQAAGRGLQLLFYSVGIGQISSEVPQNLSASRPQDRQFILSSKKLLLSDSGFYLCAWSGGQGVETQYFGPGTRLLVL.